The 9 T cell receptor beta chains given below trace back to one sample, sequenced in a study of blood T cell repertoires in COVID-19. Clones were sequenced by immunoSEQ multiplex PCR, and TCRdb holds only the in-frame ones, with some missing. The sample lists about 80,000 clones; roughly three quarters were seen once. Sequenced: peripheral blood. The receptors were sampled from a man aged 70-80 years with active or convalescent COVID-19.

The gene calls are TRBV21-1 and TRBJ1-3; the table calls TRBD1, which could not be checked here. TRBV21-1 is recorded as a pseudogene. The CDR3 covers 17 residues. Written as DNA, the CDR3 is TGTGCCAGCAGCAAAGGAGGGGGAAATATAGTGAGTAAGACCATATATTTT. Its protein product is CASSKGGGNIVSKTIYF.

Regarding this clone: One junction end does not reproduce the germline sequence, and a read error may be involved. The CDR3 loop reads CASGQGVGGTDTQYF. The CDR3 nucleotides read TGTGCCAGCGGCCAAGGAGTAGGGGGAACAGATACGCAGTATTTT. The chain joins TRBV3-1 (or the pseudogene TRBV3-2) to TRBJ2-3, with TRBD1 as a possible D gene (6 bases). CDR3 length: 15 amino acids. The germline gives CDR1 LGHDT, CDR2 YNNKEL (reference sequence).

In this sample, this clone turned up once. For the CDR3, the DNA is TGCACCAGCAGCCAAGATTTTGGCGGGGGGAAACCATGCCTAAGCACAGATACGCAGTATTTT. It specifies CTSSQDFGGGKPCLSTDTQYF. The chain carries TRBV1 and TRBJ2-3; the DNA was not used to check the table's D call, TRBD2. TRBV1 is a pseudogene. The CDR3 sequence is 21 residues long.

This clone counts as medium-sized (0.01 to 0.1%). The chain recombines TRBV3-1 (or the pseudogene TRBV3-2) with TRBJ1-4, with 9 bases fitting TRBD1. J was trimmed by 7 bases and V by 4 bases; bases with no gene match: 13. CDR1 is LGHDT, CDR2 YNNKEL, per germline (reference sequence). The CDR3 is made up of 17 amino acids. CDR3 in DNA: TGTGCCAGCAGCCGTTCTGGGGGACAGGGAAAGAGTGAAAAACTGTTTTTT. This codes for CASSRSGGQGKSEKLFF.

The sample holds many counts of this clone. The V and J genes are TRBV5-1 and TRBJ2-1; D gene unclear. There are 15 residues in the CDR3. CDR1 SGHRS and CDR2 YFSETQ come from the germline V gene. Between the trimmed V and J ends, which lost 4 bases and 3 bases, there was a span of 14 bases. CDR3 sequence: CASSAAASVYNEQFF. The CDR3 nucleotides read TGCGCCAGCAGCGCCGCCGCCAGCGTCTACAATGAGCAGTTCTTC.

This chain uses TRBV20-1 with TRBJ2-7; TRBD2 agrees at 7 bases. Germline lookup yields CDR1 DFQATT and CDR2 SNEGSKA (reference sequence). V shed 5 bases, J shed 7 bases, and the junction held 5 bases outside the gene matches. The CDR3 is 11 residues long. CDR3 amino acids: CSAGGGWEQYF. CDR3 DNA sequence: TGCAGTGCTGGGGGGGGTTGGGAGCAGTACTTC.

The chain uses TRBV5-4 and TRBJ2-5, with 9 nucleotides matching TRBD2. In germline, CDR1 is SGHNT, CDR2 YYREEE (reference sequence). This CDR3 contains 16 residues. With 4 bases clipped from V and 4 bases from J, the junction kept 11 bases outside the gene matches. This chain's CDR3 is CASSRVRSGGIETQYF. As DNA, the CDR3 is TGTGCCAGCAGCCGGGTCCGAAGCGGGGGGATAGAGACCCAGTACTTC.

This chain links TRBV4-2 with TRBJ1-6, with TRBD1 matching over 11 bases. V shed 4 bases, J shed 10 bases, and the junction held 9 bases outside the gene matches. The CDR3 extends over 16 amino acids. The germline V gene encodes CDR1 LGHNA and CDR2 YNFKEQ. For the CDR3, the DNA is TGTGCCAGCAGCCCGAACCGGGACAGGGGGAACTCACCCCTCCACTTT. Translating gives CASSPNRDRGNSPLHF.

CDR3 nucleotide sequence: TGTGCCAGCATGGCGGCAACTAATGAAAAACTGTTTTTT. Its protein product is CASMAATNEKLFF. This chain uses TRBV2 with TRBJ1-4; D gene ambiguous. Germline CDR1 and CDR2: SNHLY and FYNNEI. The CDR3 has 13 amino acids. Between the trimmed V and J ends, which lost 7 bases and 0 bases, there was a span of 6 bases.